This paragraph covers one T cell receptor beta chain sequence. The data are from a study of blood T cell repertoires in COVID-19. Across the study: Sources were T cells, B-cell-depleted T cells, or PBMCs; the material itself was cDNA or gDNA.

Per the original methods: Nucleated cell number was recorded as an estimate derived from reference gene primer amplification. Clones were read by immunoSEQ multiplex PCR, and TCRdb kept only the in-frame ones, dropping some. V and J calls plus clone size are reproduced from that table; the DNA served to infer D and trimming. The data contain about 140,000 clones, 81% of them singletons. The sequencing sample was made of peripheral blood. This receptor was identified in a human donor in a cohort sampled during active COVID-19.

The CDR3 DNA reads as TGTGCCAGCAGCTTAGGTGACAGGGGAAATCAGCCCCAGCATTTT. Its protein product is CASSLGDRGNQPQHF. The chain links TRBV11-2 to TRBJ1-5; 8 bases map to TRBD1. Germline trimming cut 1 base from V and 4 bases from J; bases unmatched to any gene: 3. The germline gives CDR1 SGHAT, CDR2 FQNNGV. This CDR3 has 15 residues.